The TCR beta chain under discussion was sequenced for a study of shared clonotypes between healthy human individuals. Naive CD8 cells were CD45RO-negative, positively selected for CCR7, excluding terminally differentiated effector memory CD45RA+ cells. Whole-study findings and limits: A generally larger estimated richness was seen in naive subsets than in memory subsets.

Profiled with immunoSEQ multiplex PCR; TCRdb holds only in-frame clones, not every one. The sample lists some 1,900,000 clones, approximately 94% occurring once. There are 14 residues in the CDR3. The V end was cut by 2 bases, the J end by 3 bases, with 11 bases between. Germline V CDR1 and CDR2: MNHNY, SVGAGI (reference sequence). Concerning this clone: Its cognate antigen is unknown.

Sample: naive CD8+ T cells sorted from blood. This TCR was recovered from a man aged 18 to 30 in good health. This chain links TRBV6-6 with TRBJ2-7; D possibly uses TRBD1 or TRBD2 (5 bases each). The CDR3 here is CASSYDSGGYEQYF. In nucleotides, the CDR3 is TGTGCCAGCAGTTACGACAGTGGAGGCTACGAGCAGTACTTC.